Presented here are 14 T cell receptor beta chains from one specimen sequenced in a study of shared clonotypes between healthy human individuals. TCRdb's table, derived via immunoSEQ multiplex PCR, lists solely in-frame clones and lacks some. The sample has around 2,000,000 clones, about 95% seen once; the top ten hold less than 1.5%. The naive CD8 population came from CD45RO-negative cells selected for CCR7, without terminally differentiated effector memory CD45RA+ cells. What was sequenced was naive CD8+ T cells sorted from blood. The source is a man aged 18 to 30 in good health.

The chain is built from TRBV7-2 and TRBJ2-3; D unresolved. V lost 4 bases, J lost 4 bases, and 12 bases lay in between. The CDR3 is 14 residues long. Germline V CDR1 and CDR2: SGHTA, FQGNSA. The CDR3 sequence is CASSSAETPDTQYF. The CDR3 DNA follows: TGTGCCAGCAGCTCGGCAGAGACGCCAGATACGCAGTATTTT.

This rearrangement joins TRBV9 to TRBJ2-6; D not resolved. Germline V lookup: CDR1 SGDLS, CDR2 YYNGEE. With 0 bases removed from V and 1 base from J, the gap between germline ends came to 17 bases. This CDR3 is 19 amino acids long. CDR3 sequence reads: CASSVDGFQALSGANVLTF. The DNA for the CDR3 is TGTGCCAGCAGCGTAGACGGGTTTCAGGCCTTATCTGGGGCCAACGTCCTGACTTTC.

This chain links TRBV5-1 with TRBJ2-3; TRBD2 agrees at 12 bases. The J segment lost 0 bases and the V segment lost 0 bases, leaving 14 bases of the junction unmatched. CDR1 is SGHRS and CDR2 is YFSETQ in the germline V gene. The length of the CDR3 is 21 residues. CDR3 sequence (DNA): TGCGCCAGCAGCTTGGAGGGGACTAGCGGGTCACTGACATCTAGCACAGATACGCAGTATTTT. This codes for CASSLEGTSGSLTSSTDTQYF.

This sequence joins TRBV6-6 and TRBJ2-5, with 7 bases lining up with TRBD2. This CDR3 comprises 15 residues. The V and J ends lost 2 bases and 0 bases, in that order; junction bases with no gene match: 3. Germline lookup yields CDR1 MNHNY and CDR2 SVGAGI (reference sequence). The CDR3 loop is CASSYRAGYQETQYF. Here the CDR3 DNA reads TGTGCCAGCAGTTACAGAGCGGGGTACCAAGAGACCCAGTACTTC.

As regards this clone: This specimen includes other DNA sequences encoding the same CDR3. This chain links TRBV19 with TRBJ1-3; TRBD1 is a possible D gene (5 bases). This CDR3 region has 14 residues. Germline V gene lookup returns CDR1 LNHDA and CDR2 SQIVND (reference sequence). The germline V and J ends were trimmed by 2 bases and 1 base, with 6 bases remaining between them. CDR3 sequence reads: CASSIRGSGNTIYF. The CDR3 DNA reads TGTGCCAGTAGTATAAGGGGTTCTGGAAACACCATATATTTT.

The gene calls are TRBV10-2 and TRBJ2-7, with no clear D. Germline V gene data show CDR1 as WSHSY and CDR2 as SAAADI. The CDR3 length is 13 residues. Trimming stripped 6 bases from V and 0 bases from J, with 9 bases between. For the CDR3, the DNA is TGCGCCAGCAGCGGACCTAACTCCTACGAGCAGTACTTC. It yields the protein CASSGPNSYEQYF.

The rearrangement links TRBV28 to TRBJ2-7, with TRBD1 identical over 7 bases. The CDR3 extends over 15 amino acids. Germline CDR1 and CDR2: MDHEN and SYDVKM. V dropped 11 bases and J dropped 2; count of bases not matched to a gene: 15. The CDR3 region has the DNA TGTGCCGCAATGACTTACAGGGGTTCGACCTACGAGCAGTACTTC. This sequence encodes CAAMTYRGSTYEQYF.

This clone was picked up one time. CDR3 residues: CASSERTATNEKLFF. The CDR3, as DNA: TGTGCCAGCAGTGAGAGGACAGCAACTAATGAAAAACTGTTTTTT. The chain recombines TRBV6-1 with TRBJ1-4; D is perhaps TRBD1 (6 bases). V shed 3 bases and J shed 0 bases, with 8 bases lying between them. Germline CDR1 and CDR2: MNHNS and SASEGT. The CDR3 length is 15 residues.

The V call is TRBV5-6, the J call TRBJ1-1, with D unresolved. V was trimmed by 3 bases and J by 1 base, leaving 13 bases between them. The CDR3 consists of 15 residues. CDR1 is SGHDT, CDR2 YYEEEE, per germline. The CDR3 sequence: CASSWGLEGNTEAFF. CDR3 nucleotides: TGTGCCAGCAGCTGGGGTCTCGAGGGGAACACTGAAGCTTTCTTT.

This sequence joins TRBV5-8 and TRBJ2-7, with D unresolved. Germline V lookup: CDR1 SGHTS, CDR2 YDEGEE. The CDR3 length is 11 residues. Trimming took 1 base from V and 4 from J, leaving 3 bases between them. CDR3 in amino acids: CASSLYYEQYF. Written as DNA, the CDR3 is TGTGCCAGCAGCTTGTATTACGAGCAGTACTTC.

The V gene is TRBV5-6, the J gene TRBJ1-2, with TRBD1 identical over 7 bases. V shed 3 bases, J shed 3 bases, and the junction held 11 bases outside the gene matches. The germline V gene has CDR1 SGHDT and CDR2 YYEEEE. This CDR3 is built from 16 residues. In nucleotides, the CDR3 is TGTGCCAGCAGCTGGGGGCCTACAGGGGCGGACTATGGCTACACCTTC. The encoded protein is CASSWGPTGADYGYTF.

The V and J genes are TRBV21-1 and TRBJ1-6; the D segment call TRBD1 is taken from the table without a DNA check. TRBV21-1 is designated a pseudogene. The CDR3 totals 14 residues. The CDR3, as DNA: TGTGCCAGCCCCAGGGGGAGCTATAATTCACCCCTCCACTTT. Translation: CASPRGSYNSPLHF.

The chain is built from TRBV19 and TRBJ1-1; TRBD1 aligns across 9 bases. With 7 bases clipped from V and 0 bases from J, the junction kept 9 bases outside the gene matches. Per the germline V gene, CDR1 is LNHDA and CDR2 is SQIVND (reference sequence). The CDR3 is 16 residues long. DNA of the CDR3: TGTGCCAGTAAGTTCCGGGACAGGGCCATGAACACTGAAGCTTTCTTT. It encodes CASKFRDRAMNTEAFF.

The rearrangement uses TRBV15 and TRBJ2-7, with D possibly TRBD2 on 6 matching bases. Trimming took off 0 bases at V and 9 bases at J, with 21 bases between the two ends. This CDR3 has 16 residues. Germline V CDR1 and CDR2: LNHNV, YYDKDF (reference sequence). The CDR3 DNA reads TGTGCCACCAGCAGAGATATTGGCGGGATCTCCCGTCGGCAGTACTTC. The encoded protein is CATSRDIGGISRRQYF. The full variable domain, with the rest looked up from reference TRBV15 and TRBJ2-7, is DAMVIQNPRYQVTQFGKPVTLSCSQTLNHNVMYWYQQKSSQAPKLLFHYYDKDFNNEADTPDNFQSRRPNTSFCFLDIRSPGLGDTAMYLCATSRDIGGISRRQYFGPGTRLTVT.